A single TCR beta chain is shown here with its context. Its antigen is as yet unknown. The record originates from a study of cytomegalovirus exposure and HLA in healthy donors. The wider study: Most donors, 81% of 350 to 450 genotyped, fell in the Caucasian-associated ancestry cluster.

This CDR3 is built from 14 residues. The germline V gene encodes CDR1 MDHEN and CDR2 SYDVKM. Trimming took off 6 bases at V and 7 bases at J, with 15 bases between the two ends. Study-level results: Reports credit the classifier with highly specific, highly sensitive diagnosis of cytomegalovirus status. Across donors, most TCRs were seen rarely, yet some public ones were widespread. Previously analyzed data showed that most TCR beta V segments were productive at a frequency of about 87% or about 30%.

PCR used 60 Vbeta primers and 13 Jbeta primers. Sequenced by immunoSEQ multiplex PCR; TCRdb stores in-frame clones only, minus some. Of about 130,000 clones listed, around 80% are singletons. Sequencing was performed on PBMCs. The source is a female donor in good health and CMV-seronegative. This chain joins TRBV28 and TRBJ1-4, with D possibly matching TRBD1 (6 bases). CDR3 DNA sequence: TGTGCCAGCAGAAAGGGGGGGCTACGTGAAAAACTGTTTTTT. Translated: CASRKGGLREKLFF.